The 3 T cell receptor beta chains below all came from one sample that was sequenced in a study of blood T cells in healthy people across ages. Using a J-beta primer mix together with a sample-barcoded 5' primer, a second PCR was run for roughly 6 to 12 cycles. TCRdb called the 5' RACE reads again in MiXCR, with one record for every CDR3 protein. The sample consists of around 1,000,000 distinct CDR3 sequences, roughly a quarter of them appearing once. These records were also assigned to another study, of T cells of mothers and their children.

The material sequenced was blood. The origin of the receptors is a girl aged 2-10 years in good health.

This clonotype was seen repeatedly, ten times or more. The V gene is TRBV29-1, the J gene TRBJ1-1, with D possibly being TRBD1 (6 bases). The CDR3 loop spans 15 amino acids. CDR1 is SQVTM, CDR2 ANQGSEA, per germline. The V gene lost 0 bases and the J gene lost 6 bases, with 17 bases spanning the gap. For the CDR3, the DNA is TGCAGCGTTGAAGAGTTGTGGTCAGGGGTCGCTGAAGCTTTCTTT. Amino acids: CSVEELWSGVAEAFF.

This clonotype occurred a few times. The CDR3 nucleotides are TGTGCCAGCAGTGTAGTATCTGGGTACACAGATACGCAGTATTTT. This encodes CASSVVSGYTDTQYF. The chain combines TRBV12-3 or TRBV12-4 with TRBJ2-3, with unresolved D. The CDR3 consists of 15 residues. The germline V and J ends were trimmed by 5 bases and 2 bases, with 14 bases remaining between them.

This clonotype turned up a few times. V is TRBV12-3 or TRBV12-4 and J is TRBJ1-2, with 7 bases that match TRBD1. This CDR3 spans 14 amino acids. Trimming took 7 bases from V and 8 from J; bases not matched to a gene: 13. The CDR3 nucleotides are TGTGCCAGCAAACTCGACAGGGACGGTCGGGGCTACACCTTC. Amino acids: CASKLDRDGRGYTF.